These 21 T cell receptor beta chains came from one sample sequenced in a study of blood T cell repertoires in COVID-19. The protocol was immunoSEQ multiplex PCR, while the TCRdb copy is restricted to in-frame clones and leaves out a portion. The sample has 250,000 or so clones; 75% to 90% are singletons. Material for sequencing was PBMCs or T cells enriched from blood (not recorded which). The receptors shown here come from a man in his forties who had recovered from COVID-19.

The rearrangement joins TRBV5-6 to TRBJ2-7; D is unclear. The V and J ends lost 2 bases and 4 bases respectively, with 4 bases between them. This CDR3 contains 11 residues. Germline V gene data show CDR1 as SGHDT and CDR2 as YYEEEE. The CDR3 DNA reads as TGTGCCAGCAGCTTCTTTTACGAGCAGTACTTC. Amino acids: CASSFFYEQYF. The full variable domain, with the rest looked up from reference TRBV5-6 and TRBJ2-7, is DAGVTQSPTHLIKTRGQQVTLRCSPKSGHDTVSWYQQALGQGPQFIFQYYEEEERQRGNFPDRFSGHQFPNYSSELNVNALLLGDSALYLCASSFFYEQYFGPGTRLTVT.

The V call is TRBV7-2, the J call TRBJ2-7, with D unclear. Germline V gene lookup returns CDR1 SGHTA and CDR2 FQGNSA. The CDR3 consists of 16 residues. Trimming removed 1 base at V and 2 bases at J, with 15 bases between. CDR3 loop: CASSLDLTRGTYEQYF. The CDR3 bases are TGTGCCAGCAGCTTAGACCTCACCAGAGGAACCTACGAGCAGTACTTC.

The table lists this clone with a count of one. The rearrangement uses TRBV28 and TRBJ1-4; perhaps TRBD1 as D (5 bases). V lost 5 bases to trimming and J lost 0 bases, with 10 bases between them. The CDR3 has 15 residues. Germline V gene data show CDR1 as MDHEN and CDR2 as SYDVKM. This CDR3 is CASSGTSATNEKLFF. The CDR3 DNA is TGTGCCAGCAGTGGGACTTCCGCAACTAATGAAAAACTGTTTTTT.

The rearrangement joins TRBV6-6 to TRBJ2-5; 7 nucleotides agree with TRBD1. The CDR3 spans 14 residues. V was pared by 10 bases and J by 3 bases, with 11 bases of the junction left unmatched. Germline CDR1 and CDR2: MNHNY and SVGAGI (reference sequence). The CDR3: CAIARGRREETQYF. The CDR3 coding sequence is TGTGCCATCGCTAGGGGGCGACGTGAAGAGACCCAGTACTTC.

This chain joins TRBV3-1 (or the pseudogene TRBV3-2) and TRBJ1-6; 7 nucleotides agree with TRBD1. The length of the CDR3 is 16 residues. Germline V lookup: CDR1 LGHDT, CDR2 YNNKEL (reference sequence). With 2 bases clipped from V and 5 bases from J, the junction kept 6 bases outside the gene matches. CDR3: CASSQFRQGNNSPLHF. For the CDR3, the DNA is TGTGCCAGCAGCCAATTCCGACAGGGTAATAATTCACCCCTCCACTTT.

The chain joins TRBV9 to TRBJ2-1; 11 bases align to TRBD2. Per germline, CDR1 SGDLS and CDR2 YYNGEE. V shed 2 bases and J 7 bases; nucleotides not matched to a gene: 29. The CDR3 runs to 23 residues. CDR3 region: CASSVRVEVSTSGTTGLRNEQFF. The DNA of the CDR3 is TGTGCCAGCAGCGTCCGGGTGGAAGTTTCGACTAGCGGGACTACAGGTCTTAGAAATGAGCAGTTCTTC.

The chain has TRBV24-1 and TRBJ2-2; no clear D. Trimming removed 4 bases at V and 5 bases at J, with 7 bases between. Germline loops: CDR1 KGHDR, CDR2 SFDVKD. CDR3 length: 13 residues. The DNA of the CDR3 is TGTGCCACCAGTGAACTACCGACCGGGGAGCTGTTTTTT. Its translation is CATSELPTGELFF.

The chain carries TRBV11-3 and TRBJ2-4; 9 bases are shared with TRBD2. V shed 5 bases, J shed 8 bases, and the junction held 10 bases outside the gene matches. Germline V CDR1 and CDR2: SGHNT, YENEEA. The CDR3 spans 15 residues. CDR3 in DNA: TGTGCCAGCAGCCACGCGGGGGGGCCCGAGGACATTCAGTACTTC. Translating gives CASSHAGGPEDIQYF.

The CDR3 spells CASSRPGQGAQTEAFF. CDR3 sequence (DNA): TGTGCCAGCAGTAGACCGGGACAGGGGGCTCAAACTGAAGCTTTCTTT. V usage is TRBV27 and J usage is TRBJ1-1; 12 bases agree with TRBD1. Losses at the gene ends were 5 bases for V and 5 bases for J; bases not matched to a gene: 9. This CDR3 spans 16 amino acids. Germline lookup yields CDR1 MNHEY and CDR2 SMNVEV (reference sequence).

The genes are TRBV28 and TRBJ2-7; D unresolved. The CDR3 runs 14 residues. Germline V lookup: CDR1 MDHEN, CDR2 SYDVKM. Trimming cost V 8 bases and J 2 bases, with 16 bases left between them. CDR3 loop: CASLTNYGPYEQYF. For the CDR3, the DNA is TGTGCCAGCCTTACTAACTACGGCCCCTACGAGCAGTACTTC.

V is TRBV29-1 and J is TRBJ2-2, with D perhaps TRBD2 (6 bases). Germline V gives CDR1 SQVTM, CDR2 ANQGSEA. Trimming left V 6 bases short and J 2 bases short, with 16 bases between. The CDR3 runs 15 residues. The CDR3 coding sequence is TGCAGCGTCAGAGGGACTTTCCCTAACACCGGGGAGCTGTTTTTT. Residues: CSVRGTFPNTGELFF.

The rearrangement uses TRBV2 and TRBJ1-1; the D gene is possibly TRBD1 (5 bases). V shed 10 bases and J shed 1 base, with 13 bases lying between them. The CDR3 loop spans 13 amino acids. CDR1 is SNHLY, CDR2 FYNNEI, per germline. The CDR3 DNA sequence: TGTGCCAAGGGGTTACAGCCGAACACTGAAGCTTTCTTT. It encodes CAKGLQPNTEAFF.

This clone was observed once. The rearrangement joins TRBV7-3 to TRBJ1-1; weak D call: TRBD1 (6 bases). Germline CDR1 reads SGHTA; CDR2 reads FQGTGA. This CDR3 region has 13 residues. Trimming stripped 5 bases from V and 2 bases from J, with 9 bases between. CDR3 nucleotides: TGTGCCAGCAGCAAGGACAGTAACACTGAAGCTTTCTTT. It codes for CASSKDSNTEAFF.

V usage is TRBV4-1 and J usage is TRBJ1-5; D uncertain. This CDR3 contains 13 residues. Germline assignment: CDR1 MGHRA and CDR2 YSYEKL. Trimming took 1 base from V and 7 from J, leaving 8 bases between them. CDR3 nucleotides: TGCGCCAGCAGCCAAGCCAGAGCGCAGCCCCAGCATTTT. Its protein product is CASSQARAQPQHF.

The chain uses TRBV28 and TRBJ1-5; possible D gene TRBD1, 5 bases. The CDR3 extends over 14 amino acids. Germline V gene data show CDR1 as MDHEN and CDR2 as SYDVKM. V shed 6 bases and J shed 6 bases, with 15 bases lying between them. The CDR3 reads CASSRPPGVQPQHF. In DNA form, the CDR3 reads TGTGCCAGCAGCCGCCCCCCGGGGGTTCAGCCCCAGCATTTT.

The rearrangement uses TRBV5-6 and TRBJ2-7, with a tentative D call TRBD2 (6 bases). The ends were cut back, 2 bases at V and 3 bases at J, with 12 bases in the middle. The CDR3 is 14 residues long. The V gene's germline CDR1 is SGHDT and CDR2 YYEEEE. The CDR3 DNA is TGTGCCAGCAGCTTCTGGCAGGGAGGCTACGAGCAGTACTTC. Translating it yields CASSFWQGGYEQYF.

The chain couples TRBV3-1 (or the pseudogene TRBV3-2) to TRBJ2-7; 11 bases line up with TRBD2. J lost 4 bases, V lost 0 bases, and 5 bases had no gene match. Germline lookup yields CDR1 LGHDT and CDR2 YNNKEL (reference sequence). The CDR3 totals 16 residues. The CDR3 loop is CASSQDYPSGRYEQYF. The CDR3 DNA reads as TGTGCCAGCAGCCAAGATTATCCTAGCGGGAGGTACGAGCAGTACTTC.

The rearrangement links TRBV5-1 to TRBJ2-3; 8 bases align to TRBD1. CDR3 length: 14 amino acids. V lost 3 bases, J lost 2 bases, and 2 bases stayed unmatched. Germline lookup yields CDR1 SGHRS and CDR2 YFSETQ. CDR3: CASSWGQDTDTQYF. In nucleotides, the CDR3 is TGCGCCAGCAGCTGGGGACAGGACACAGATACGCAGTATTTT.

This sequence joins TRBV11-2 and TRBJ1-4; 9 nucleotides align to TRBD1. V lost 6 bases to trimming and J lost 7 bases; unmatched junction nucleotides: 9. The CDR3 is 15 residues long. From germline, CDR1 is SGHAT and CDR2 FQNNGV. CDR3 bases: TGTGCCAGCAGAATTCCGGGACAGGGTGTTGAAAAACTGTTTTTT. It translates to CASRIPGQGVEKLFF.

The genes are TRBV6-6 and TRBJ1-5, with D unclear. This CDR3 spans 12 amino acids. V shed 5 bases and J shed 4 bases, with 6 bases lying between them. The germline CDR1 and CDR2 sequences are MNHNY and SVGAGI (reference sequence). The CDR3 DNA reads as TGTGCCAGCAGTATGCGGAATCAGCCCCAGCATTTT. Amino acid sequence: CASSMRNQPQHF.

This clone was seen more than once but under ten times. The gene calls are TRBV28 and TRBJ2-7; 8 bases match TRBD2. CDR1 is MDHEN and CDR2 is SYDVKM in the germline V gene. This CDR3 comprises 12 residues. The V and J ends lost 8 bases and 4 bases, in that order; junction bases with no gene match: 4. The CDR3 nucleotides are TGTGCCAGCCGGGGCGGGAGGTACGAGCAGTACTTC. This sequence encodes CASRGGRYEQYF.